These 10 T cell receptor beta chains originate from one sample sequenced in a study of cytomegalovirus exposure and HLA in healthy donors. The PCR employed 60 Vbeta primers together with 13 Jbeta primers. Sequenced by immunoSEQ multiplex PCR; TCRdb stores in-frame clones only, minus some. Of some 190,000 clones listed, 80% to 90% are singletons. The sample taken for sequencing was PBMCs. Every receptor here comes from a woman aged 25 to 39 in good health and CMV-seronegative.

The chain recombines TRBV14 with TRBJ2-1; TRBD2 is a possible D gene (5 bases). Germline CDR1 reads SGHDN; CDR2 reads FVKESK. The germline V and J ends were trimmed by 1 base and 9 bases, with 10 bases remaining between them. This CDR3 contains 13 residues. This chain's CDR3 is CASSQVRGGEQFF. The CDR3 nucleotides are TGTGCCAGCAGCCAAGTTAGAGGAGGTGAGCAGTTCTTC.

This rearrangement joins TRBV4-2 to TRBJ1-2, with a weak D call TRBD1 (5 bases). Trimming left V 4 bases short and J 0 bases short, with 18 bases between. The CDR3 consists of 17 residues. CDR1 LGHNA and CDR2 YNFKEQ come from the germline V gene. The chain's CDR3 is CASSRGGGQASNYGYTF. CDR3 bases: TGTGCCAGCAGCCGGGGGGGAGGGCAAGCTTCTAACTATGGCTACACCTTC.

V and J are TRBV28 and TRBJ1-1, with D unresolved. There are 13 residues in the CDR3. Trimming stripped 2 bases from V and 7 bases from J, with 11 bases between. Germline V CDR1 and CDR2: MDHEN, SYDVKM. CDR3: CASSLGYSSEAFF. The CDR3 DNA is TGTGCCAGCAGTTTAGGATACAGCAGTGAAGCTTTCTTT.

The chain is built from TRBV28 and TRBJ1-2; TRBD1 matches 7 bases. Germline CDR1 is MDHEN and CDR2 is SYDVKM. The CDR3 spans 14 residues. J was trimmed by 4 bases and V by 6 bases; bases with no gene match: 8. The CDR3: CASRTGTELYGYTF. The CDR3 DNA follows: TGTGCCAGCAGAACCGGGACAGAACTCTATGGCTACACCTTC.

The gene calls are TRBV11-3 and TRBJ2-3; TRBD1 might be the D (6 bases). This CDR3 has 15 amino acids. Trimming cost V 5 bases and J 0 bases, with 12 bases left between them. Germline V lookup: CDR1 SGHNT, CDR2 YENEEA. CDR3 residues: CASSRGTTSTDTQYF. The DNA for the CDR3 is TGTGCCAGCAGCAGGGGGACAACTAGCACAGATACGCAGTATTTT.

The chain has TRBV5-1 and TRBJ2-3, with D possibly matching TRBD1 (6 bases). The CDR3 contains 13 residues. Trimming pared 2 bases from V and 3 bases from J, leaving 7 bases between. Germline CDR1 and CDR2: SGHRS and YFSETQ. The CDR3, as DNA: TGCGCCAGCAGCTTACAGGGTACAGATACGCAGTATTTT. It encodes CASSLQGTDTQYF.

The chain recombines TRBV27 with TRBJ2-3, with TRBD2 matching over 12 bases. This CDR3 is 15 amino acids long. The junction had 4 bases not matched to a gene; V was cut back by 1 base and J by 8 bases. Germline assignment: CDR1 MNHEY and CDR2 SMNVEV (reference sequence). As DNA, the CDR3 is TGTGCCAGCAGTTTATTTAGACTAGCGGGAGTTACGCAGTATTTT. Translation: CASSLFRLAGVTQYF.

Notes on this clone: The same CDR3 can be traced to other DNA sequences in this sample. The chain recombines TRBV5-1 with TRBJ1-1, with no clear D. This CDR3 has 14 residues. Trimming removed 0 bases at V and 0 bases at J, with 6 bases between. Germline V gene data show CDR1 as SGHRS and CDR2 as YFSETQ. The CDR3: CASSLGQMNTEAFF. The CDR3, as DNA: TGCGCCAGCAGCTTGGGACAAATGAACACTGAAGCTTTCTTT.

The CDR3 here is CASSVGLAGSYEQYF. CDR3 DNA sequence: TGTGCCAGCAGCGTGGGACTAGCGGGTTCCTACGAGCAGTACTTC. The rearrangement joins TRBV9 to TRBJ2-7; TRBD2 aligns across 12 bases. The CDR3 contains 15 residues. The germline V gene encodes CDR1 SGDLS and CDR2 YYNGEE. The J segment lost 1 base and the V segment lost 2 bases, leaving 1 base of the junction unmatched.

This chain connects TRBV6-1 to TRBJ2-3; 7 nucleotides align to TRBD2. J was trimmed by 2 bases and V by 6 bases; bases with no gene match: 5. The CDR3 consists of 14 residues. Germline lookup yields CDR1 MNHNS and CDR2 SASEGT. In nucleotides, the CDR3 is TGTGCCAGCAGCGCCAGCGGGGACACAGATACGCAGTATTTT. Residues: CASSASGDTDTQYF.